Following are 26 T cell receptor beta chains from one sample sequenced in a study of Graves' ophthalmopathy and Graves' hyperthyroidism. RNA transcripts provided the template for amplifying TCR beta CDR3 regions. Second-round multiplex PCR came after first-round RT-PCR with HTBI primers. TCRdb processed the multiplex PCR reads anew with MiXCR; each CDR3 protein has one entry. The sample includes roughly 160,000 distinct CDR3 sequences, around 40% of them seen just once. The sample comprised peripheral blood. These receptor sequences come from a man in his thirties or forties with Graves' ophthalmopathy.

CDR3: CASSLPQDSMNTEAFF. The CDR3 DNA sequence: TGTGCCAGCAGTTTACCCCAGGACAGCATGAACACTGAAGCTTTCTTT. The rearrangement uses TRBV28 and TRBJ1-1; the D gene is possibly TRBD1 (6 bases). Deletions cut 2 bases from V and 0 bases from J, with 13 bases between. The CDR3 runs 16 residues. Germline CDR1 reads MDHEN; CDR2 reads SYDVKM.

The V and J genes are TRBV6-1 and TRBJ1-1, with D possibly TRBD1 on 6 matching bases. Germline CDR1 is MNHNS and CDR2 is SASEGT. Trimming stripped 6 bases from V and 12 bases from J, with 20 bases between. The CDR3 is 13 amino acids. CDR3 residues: CASRSAGVRMTFF. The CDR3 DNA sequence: TGTGCCAGCAGATCTGCAGGGGTCAGGATGACTTTCTTT.

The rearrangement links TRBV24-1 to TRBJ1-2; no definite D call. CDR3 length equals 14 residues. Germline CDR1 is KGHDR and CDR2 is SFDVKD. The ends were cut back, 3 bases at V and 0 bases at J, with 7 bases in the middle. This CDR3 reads CATSDPRTNYGYTF. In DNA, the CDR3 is TGTGCCACCAGTGATCCCCGTACTAACTATGGCTACACCTTC.

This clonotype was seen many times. DNA for the CDR3: TGTGCCAGCAGTCTGCGGAGGGACAGAAGGGAGACCCAGTACTTC. This encodes CASSLRRDRRETQYF. The chain is built from TRBV28 and TRBJ2-5, with D possibly TRBD1 on 7 matching bases. The germline gives CDR1 MDHEN, CDR2 SYDVKM. V was trimmed by 5 bases and J by 5 bases, leaving 18 bases between them. The CDR3 is 15 residues long.

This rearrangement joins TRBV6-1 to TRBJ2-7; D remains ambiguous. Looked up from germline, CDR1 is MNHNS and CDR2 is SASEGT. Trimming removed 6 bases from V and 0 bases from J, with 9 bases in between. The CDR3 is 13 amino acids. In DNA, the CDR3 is TGTGCCAGCAGCTCCGAATACTCCTACGAGCAGTACTTC. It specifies CASSSEYSYEQYF.

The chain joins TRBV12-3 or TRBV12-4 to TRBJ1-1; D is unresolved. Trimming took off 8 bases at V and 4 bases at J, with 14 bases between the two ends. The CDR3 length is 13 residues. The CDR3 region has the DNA TGTGCCAGCTCCTTGCTGGGTCTCACTGAAGCTTTCTTT. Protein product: CASSLLGLTEAFF.

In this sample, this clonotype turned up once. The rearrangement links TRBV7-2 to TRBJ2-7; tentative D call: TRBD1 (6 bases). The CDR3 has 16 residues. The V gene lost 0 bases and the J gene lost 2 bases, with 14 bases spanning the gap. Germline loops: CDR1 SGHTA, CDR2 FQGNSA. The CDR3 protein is CASSLAWQGTTYEQYF. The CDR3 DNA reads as TGTGCCAGCAGCTTAGCTTGGCAGGGGACCACCTACGAGCAGTACTTC.

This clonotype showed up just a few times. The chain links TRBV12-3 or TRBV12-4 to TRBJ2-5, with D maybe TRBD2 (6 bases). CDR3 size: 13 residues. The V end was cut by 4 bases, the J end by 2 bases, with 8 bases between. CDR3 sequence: CASSSAGQETQYF. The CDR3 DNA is TGTGCCAGCAGTTCCGCGGGGCAAGAGACCCAGTACTTC.

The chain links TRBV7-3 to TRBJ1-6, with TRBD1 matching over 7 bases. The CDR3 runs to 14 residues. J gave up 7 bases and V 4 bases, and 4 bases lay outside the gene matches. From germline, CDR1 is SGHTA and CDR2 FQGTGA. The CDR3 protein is CASSSGQANSPLHF. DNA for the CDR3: TGTGCCAGCAGCTCTGGACAGGCAAATTCACCCCTCCACTTT.

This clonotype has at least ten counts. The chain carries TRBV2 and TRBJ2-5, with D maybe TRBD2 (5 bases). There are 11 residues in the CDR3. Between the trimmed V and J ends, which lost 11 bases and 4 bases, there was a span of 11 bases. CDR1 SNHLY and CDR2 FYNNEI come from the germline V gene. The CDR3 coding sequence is TGTGCCGGTCGTCGGGGAGAGACCCAGTACTTC. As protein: CAGRRGETQYF.

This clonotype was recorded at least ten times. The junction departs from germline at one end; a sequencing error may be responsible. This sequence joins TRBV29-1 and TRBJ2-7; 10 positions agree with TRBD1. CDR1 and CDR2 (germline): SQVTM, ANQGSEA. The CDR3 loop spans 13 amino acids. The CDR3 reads CSVEGTGGREQCF. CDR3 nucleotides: TGCAGCGTTGAAGGGACAGGGGGGCGCGAGCAGTGCTTC.

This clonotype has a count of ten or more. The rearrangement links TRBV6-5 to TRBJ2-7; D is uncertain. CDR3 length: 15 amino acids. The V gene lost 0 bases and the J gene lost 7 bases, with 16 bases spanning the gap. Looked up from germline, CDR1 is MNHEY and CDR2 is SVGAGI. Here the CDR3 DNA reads TGTGCCAGCAGTTACTCGGAGCCGACCGCGAGTGAGCAGTACTTC. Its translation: CASSYSEPTASEQYF.

The chain's CDR3 is CASSTSGAYEQYF. In DNA, the CDR3 is TGCGCCAGCAGTACTAGCGGGGCCTACGAGCAGTACTTC. The genes are TRBV5-1 and TRBJ2-7, with TRBD2 matching 10 bases. The V gene's germline CDR1 is SGHRS and CDR2 YFSETQ. After removal of 5 bases from V and 2 bases from J, the junction contained 1 base not matched to a gene. This CDR3 is 13 amino acids long. Supplemented by reference TRBV5-1 and TRBJ2-7, the full variable domain reads KAGVTQTPRYLIKTRGQQVTLSCSPISGHRSVSWYQQTPGQGLQFLFEYFSETQRNKGNFPGRFSGRQFSNSRSEMNVSTLELGDSALYLCASSTSGAYEQYFGPGTRLTVT.

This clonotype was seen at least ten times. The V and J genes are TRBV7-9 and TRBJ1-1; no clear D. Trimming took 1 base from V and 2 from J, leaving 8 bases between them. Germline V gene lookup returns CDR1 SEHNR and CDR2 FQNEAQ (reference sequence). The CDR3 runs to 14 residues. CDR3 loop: CASSLVGRNTEAFF. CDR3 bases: TGTGCCAGCAGCTTAGTGGGCAGAAACACTGAAGCTTTCTTT.

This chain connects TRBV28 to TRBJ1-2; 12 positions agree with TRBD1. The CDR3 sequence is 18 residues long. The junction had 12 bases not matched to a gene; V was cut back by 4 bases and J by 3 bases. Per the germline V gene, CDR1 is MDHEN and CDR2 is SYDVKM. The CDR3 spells CASSSNGDRGLFDYGYTF. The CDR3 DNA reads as TGTGCCAGCAGTTCAAACGGGGACAGGGGGCTTTTCGACTATGGCTACACCTTC.

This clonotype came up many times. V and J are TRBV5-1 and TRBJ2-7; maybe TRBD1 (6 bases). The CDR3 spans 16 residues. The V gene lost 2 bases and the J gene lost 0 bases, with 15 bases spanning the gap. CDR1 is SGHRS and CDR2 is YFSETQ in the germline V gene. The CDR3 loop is CASSFSRDTHSYEQYF. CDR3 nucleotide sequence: TGCGCCAGCAGCTTTTCCCGGGACACCCACTCCTACGAGCAGTACTTC.

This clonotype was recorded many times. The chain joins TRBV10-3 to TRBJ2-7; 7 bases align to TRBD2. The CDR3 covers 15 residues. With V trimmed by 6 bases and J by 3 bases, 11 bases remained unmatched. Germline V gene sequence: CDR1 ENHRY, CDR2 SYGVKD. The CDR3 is CAIRMSLAANYEQYF. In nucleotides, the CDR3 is TGTGCCATCAGGATGAGCCTAGCGGCCAACTACGAGCAGTACTTC.

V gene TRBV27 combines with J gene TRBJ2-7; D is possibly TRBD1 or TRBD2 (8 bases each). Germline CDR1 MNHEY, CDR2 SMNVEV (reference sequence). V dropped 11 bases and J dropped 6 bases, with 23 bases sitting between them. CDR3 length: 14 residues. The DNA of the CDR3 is TGTGCCGTACAGGGGGGCGGGGGGCGAAGCGAGCAGTACTTC. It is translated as CAVQGGGGRSEQYF.

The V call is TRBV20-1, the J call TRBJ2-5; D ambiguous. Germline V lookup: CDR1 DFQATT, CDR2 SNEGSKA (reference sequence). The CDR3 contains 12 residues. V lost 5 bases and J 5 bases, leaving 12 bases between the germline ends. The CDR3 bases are TGCAGTGCTCAAGAACATGGGGAGACCCAGTACTTC. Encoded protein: CSAQEHGETQYF.

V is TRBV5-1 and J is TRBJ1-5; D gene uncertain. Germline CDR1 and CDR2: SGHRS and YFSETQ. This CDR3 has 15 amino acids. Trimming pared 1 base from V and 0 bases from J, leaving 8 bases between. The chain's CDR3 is CASSLYGFSNQPQHF. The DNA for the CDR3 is TGCGCCAGCAGCTTGTACGGGTTTAGCAATCAGCCCCAGCATTTT.

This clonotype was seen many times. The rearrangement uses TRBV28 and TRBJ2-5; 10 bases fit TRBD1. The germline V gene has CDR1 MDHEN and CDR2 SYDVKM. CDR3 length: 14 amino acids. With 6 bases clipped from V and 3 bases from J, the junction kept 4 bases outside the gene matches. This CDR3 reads CASSADRGKETQYF. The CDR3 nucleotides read TGTGCCAGCAGCGCGGACAGGGGGAAAGAGACCCAGTACTTC.

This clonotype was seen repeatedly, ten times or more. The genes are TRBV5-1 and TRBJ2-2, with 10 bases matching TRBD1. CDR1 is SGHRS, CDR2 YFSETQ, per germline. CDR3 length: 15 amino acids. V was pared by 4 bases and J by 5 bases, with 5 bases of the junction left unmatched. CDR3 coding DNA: TGCGCCAGCAGCGCAGGGACAGGGGCTACCGGGGAGCTGTTTTTT. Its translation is CASSAGTGATGELFF.

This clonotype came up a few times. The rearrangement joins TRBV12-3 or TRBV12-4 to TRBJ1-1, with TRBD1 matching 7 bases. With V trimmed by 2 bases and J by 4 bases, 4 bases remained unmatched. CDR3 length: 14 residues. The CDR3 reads CASSLRQGATEAFF. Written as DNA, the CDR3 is TGTGCCAGCAGTTTAAGACAGGGCGCCACTGAAGCTTTCTTT.

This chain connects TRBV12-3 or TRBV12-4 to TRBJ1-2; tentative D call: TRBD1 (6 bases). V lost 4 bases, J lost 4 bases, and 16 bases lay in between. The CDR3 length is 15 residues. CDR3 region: CASSYQDRRFYGYTF. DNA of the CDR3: TGTGCCAGCAGTTACCAGGACAGACGGTTCTATGGCTACACCTTC.

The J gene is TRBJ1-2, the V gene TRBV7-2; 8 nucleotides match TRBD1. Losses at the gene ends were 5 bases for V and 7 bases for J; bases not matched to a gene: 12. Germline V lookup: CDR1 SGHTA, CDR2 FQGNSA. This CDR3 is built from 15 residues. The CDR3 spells CASSETGAVSGGYTF. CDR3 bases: TGTGCCAGCAGCGAGACAGGGGCCGTCTCGGGTGGCTACACCTTC.

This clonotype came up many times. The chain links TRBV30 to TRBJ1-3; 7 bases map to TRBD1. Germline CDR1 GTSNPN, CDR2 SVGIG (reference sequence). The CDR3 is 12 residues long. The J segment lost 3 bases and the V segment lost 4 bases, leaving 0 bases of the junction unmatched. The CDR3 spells CAWTGGGNTIYF. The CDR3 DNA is TGTGCCTGGACAGGGGGTGGAAACACCATATATTTT.